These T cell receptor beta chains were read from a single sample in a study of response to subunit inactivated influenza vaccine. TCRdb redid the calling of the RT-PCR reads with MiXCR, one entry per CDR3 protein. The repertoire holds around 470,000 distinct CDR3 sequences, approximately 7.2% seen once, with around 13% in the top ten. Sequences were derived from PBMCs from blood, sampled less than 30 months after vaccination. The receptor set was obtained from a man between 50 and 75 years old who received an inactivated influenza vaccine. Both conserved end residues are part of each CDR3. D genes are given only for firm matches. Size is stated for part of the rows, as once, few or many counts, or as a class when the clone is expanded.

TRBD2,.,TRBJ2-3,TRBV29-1,CSVDRTSGNPDTQYF,TGCAGCGTTGACCGGACTAGCGGGAACCCAGATACGCAGTATTTT
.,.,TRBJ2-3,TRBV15,CATSIPSGTDTQYF,TGTGCCACCAGCATCCCTAGCGGCACAGATACGCAGTATTTT
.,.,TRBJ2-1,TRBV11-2,CASSLDGGPEQFF,TGTGCCAGCAGCTTAGATGGTGGCCCCGAGCAGTTCTTC
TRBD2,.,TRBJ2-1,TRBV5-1,CASRVGAGANNEQFF,TGCGCCAGCAGGGTTGGGGCGGGAGCGAACAATGAGCAGTTCTTC
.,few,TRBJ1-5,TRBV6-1,CASSQTPTNQPQHF,TGTGCCAGCAGTCAAACCCCGACAAATCAGCCCCAGCATTTT
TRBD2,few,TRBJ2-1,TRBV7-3,CASSLTGSGRHEQFF,TGTGCCAGCAGCTTAACTGGTAGCGGGAGACATGAGCAGTTCTTC
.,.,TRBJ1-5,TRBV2,CASCAWGINQPQHF,TGTGCCAGCTGTGCTTGGGGAATTAATCAGCCCCAGCATTTT
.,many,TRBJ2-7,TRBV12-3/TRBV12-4,CASTRAGSYEQYF,TGTGCCAGCACTAGGGCAGGGTCCTACGAGCAGTACTTC
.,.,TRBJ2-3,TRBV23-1,CASPVFGDTDTQYF,TGCGCCAGCCCGGTGTTTGGGGACACAGATACGCAGTATTTT
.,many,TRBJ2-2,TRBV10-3,CAIAEGSIRGGELFF,TGTGCCATCGCCGAAGGATCGATTCGGGGCGGGGAGCTGTTTTTT
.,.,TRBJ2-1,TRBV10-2,CASSETRGNEQFF,TGCGCCAGCAGTGAGACACGGGGCAATGAGCAGTTCTTC
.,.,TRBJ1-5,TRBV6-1,CASGDTGPHLPQHF,TGTGCCAGCGGGGATACCGGGCCCCATCTGCCCCAGCATTTT
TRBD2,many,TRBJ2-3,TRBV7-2,CASSLVIAGPRDTQYF,TGTGCCAGCAGCTTAGTAATAGCGGGCCCGAGAGATACGCAGTATTTT
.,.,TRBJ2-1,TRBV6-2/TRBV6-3,CASSSINRNSYNEQFF,TGTGCCAGCAGTTCTATTAATCGGAACTCCTACAATGAGCAGTTCTTC
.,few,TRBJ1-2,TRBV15,CATSRDPNKEAGYTF,TGTGCCACCAGCAGAGATCCTAATAAGGAGGCTGGCTACACCTTC
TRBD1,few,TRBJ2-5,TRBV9,CASQGAGETQYF,TGTGCTAGCCAGGGGGCGGGTGAGACCCAGTACTTC
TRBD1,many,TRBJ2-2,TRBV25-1,CASQYSDRVGELFF,TGTGCCAGCCAGTACAGCGACAGGGTCGGGGAGCTGTTTTTT
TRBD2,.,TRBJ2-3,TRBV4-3,CASSQVAGGDTETQYF,TGCGCCAGCAGCCAAGTGGCGGGGGGCGACACAGAGACGCAGTATTTT
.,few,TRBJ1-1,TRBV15,CATSRVGEAFF,TGTGCCACCAGCAGAGTGGGTGAAGCTTTCTTT
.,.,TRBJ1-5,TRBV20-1,CSASGFGASNQPQHF,TGCAGTGCTAGTGGGTTTGGGGCTAGCAATCAGCCCCAGCATTTT
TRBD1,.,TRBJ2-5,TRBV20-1,CSAPDRVQTQYF,TGCAGTGCCCCGGACAGGGTTCAGACCCAGTACTTC
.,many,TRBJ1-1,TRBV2,CASSTRQNTEAFF,TGTGCCAGCAGTACCAGACAGAACACTGAAGCTTTCTTT
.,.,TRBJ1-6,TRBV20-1,CSATPGTENSPLHF,TGCAGTGCTACCCCCGGGACGGAAAATTCACCCCTCCACTTT
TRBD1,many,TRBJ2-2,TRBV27,CASRPGTGFPGELFF,TGTGCCAGCAGACCCGGGACAGGGTTTCCCGGGGAGCTGTTTTTT